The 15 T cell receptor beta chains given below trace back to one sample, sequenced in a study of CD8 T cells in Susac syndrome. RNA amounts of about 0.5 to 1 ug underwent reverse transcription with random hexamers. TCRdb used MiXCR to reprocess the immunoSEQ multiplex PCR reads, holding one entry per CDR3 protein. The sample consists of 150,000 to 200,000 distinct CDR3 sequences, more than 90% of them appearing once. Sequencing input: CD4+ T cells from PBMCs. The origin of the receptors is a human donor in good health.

CDR3 sequence (DNA): TGCAGTGCGAGGACAGGGACAATGCAGGGCTACACCTTC. Its protein is CSARTGTMQGYTF. The chain has TRBV20-1 and TRBJ1-2; 8 bases agree with TRBD1. J was trimmed by 8 bases and V by 6 bases; bases with no gene match: 11. The CDR3 spans 13 residues. Germline lookup yields CDR1 DFQATT and CDR2 SNEGSKA (reference sequence).

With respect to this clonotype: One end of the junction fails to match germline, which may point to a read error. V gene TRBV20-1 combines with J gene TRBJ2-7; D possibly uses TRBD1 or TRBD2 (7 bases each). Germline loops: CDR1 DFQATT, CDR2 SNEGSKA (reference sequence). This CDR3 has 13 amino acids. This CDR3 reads CSARGRGQDEQYF. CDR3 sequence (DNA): TGCAGTGCCAGAGGGAGGGGGCAAGACGAGCAGTACTTC.

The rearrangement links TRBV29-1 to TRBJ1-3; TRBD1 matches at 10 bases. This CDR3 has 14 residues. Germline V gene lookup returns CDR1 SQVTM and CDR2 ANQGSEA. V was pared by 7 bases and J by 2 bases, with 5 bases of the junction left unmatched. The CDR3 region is CSDTDRGTGNTIYF. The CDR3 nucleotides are TGCAGCGACACGGACAGGGGGACTGGAAACACCATATATTTT.

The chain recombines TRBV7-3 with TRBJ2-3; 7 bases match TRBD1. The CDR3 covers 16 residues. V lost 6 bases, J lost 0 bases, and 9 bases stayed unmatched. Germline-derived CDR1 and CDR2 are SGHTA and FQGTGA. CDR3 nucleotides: TGTGCCAGCAGTCAGGGGGTGCATTCTAGCACAGATACGCAGTATTTT. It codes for CASSQGVHSSTDTQYF. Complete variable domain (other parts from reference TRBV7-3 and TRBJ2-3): GAGVSQTPSNKVTEKGKYVELRCDPISGHTALYWYRQSLGQGPEFLIYFQGTGAADDSGLPNDRFFAVRPEGSVSTLKIQRTERGDSAVYLCASSQGVHSSTDTQYFGPGTRLTVL.

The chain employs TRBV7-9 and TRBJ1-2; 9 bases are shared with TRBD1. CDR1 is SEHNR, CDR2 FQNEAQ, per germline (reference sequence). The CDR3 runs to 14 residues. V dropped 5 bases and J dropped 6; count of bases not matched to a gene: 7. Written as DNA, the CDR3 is TGTGCCAGCAGCCTTCGGACAGGGGTGGATGGCTACACCTTC. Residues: CASSLRTGVDGYTF.

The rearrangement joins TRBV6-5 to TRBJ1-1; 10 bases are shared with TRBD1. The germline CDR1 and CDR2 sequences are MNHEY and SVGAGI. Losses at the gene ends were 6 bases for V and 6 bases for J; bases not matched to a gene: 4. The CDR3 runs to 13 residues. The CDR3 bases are TGTGCCAGCAGGACAGGGGGCAGGTCTGAAGCTTTCTTT. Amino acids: CASRTGGRSEAFF.

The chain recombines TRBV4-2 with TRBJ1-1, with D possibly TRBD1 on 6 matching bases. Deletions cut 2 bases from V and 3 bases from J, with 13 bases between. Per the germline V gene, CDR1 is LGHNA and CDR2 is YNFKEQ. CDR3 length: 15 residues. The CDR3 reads CASSQHSDSDTEAFF. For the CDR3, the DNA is TGTGCCAGCAGCCAACACTCGGACAGTGACACTGAAGCTTTCTTT.

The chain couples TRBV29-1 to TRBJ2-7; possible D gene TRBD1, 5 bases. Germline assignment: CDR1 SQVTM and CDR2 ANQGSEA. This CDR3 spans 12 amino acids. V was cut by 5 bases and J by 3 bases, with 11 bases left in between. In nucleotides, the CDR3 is TGCAGCGTTACCTGGGGCAGCTACGAGCAGTACTTC. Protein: CSVTWGSYEQYF.

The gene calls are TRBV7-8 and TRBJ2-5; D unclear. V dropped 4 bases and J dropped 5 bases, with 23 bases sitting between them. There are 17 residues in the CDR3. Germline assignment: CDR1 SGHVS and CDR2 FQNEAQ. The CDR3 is CASSSTLVGELAETQYF. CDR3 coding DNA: TGTGCCAGCAGCTCCACCCTGGTTGGCGAGCTCGCTGAGACCCAGTACTTC.

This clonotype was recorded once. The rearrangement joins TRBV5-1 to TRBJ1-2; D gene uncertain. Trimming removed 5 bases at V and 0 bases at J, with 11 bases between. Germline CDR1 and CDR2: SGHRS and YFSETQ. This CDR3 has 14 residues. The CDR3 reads CASRETRTNYGYTF. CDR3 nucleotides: TGCGCCAGCAGGGAGACAAGAACTAACTATGGCTACACCTTC.

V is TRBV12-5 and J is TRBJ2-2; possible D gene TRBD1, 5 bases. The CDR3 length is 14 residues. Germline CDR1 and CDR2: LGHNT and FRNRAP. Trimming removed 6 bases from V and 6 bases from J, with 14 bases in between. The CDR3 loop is CASGQSPGPGELFF. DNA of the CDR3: TGTGCTAGTGGCCAAAGCCCAGGGCCCGGGGAGCTGTTTTTT.

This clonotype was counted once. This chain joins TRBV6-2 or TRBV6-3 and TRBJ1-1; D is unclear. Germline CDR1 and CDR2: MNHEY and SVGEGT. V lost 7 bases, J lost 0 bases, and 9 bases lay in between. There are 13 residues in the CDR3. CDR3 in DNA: TGTGCCAGCATGGACGGAGTGAACACTGAAGCTTTCTTT. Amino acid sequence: CASMDGVNTEAFF.

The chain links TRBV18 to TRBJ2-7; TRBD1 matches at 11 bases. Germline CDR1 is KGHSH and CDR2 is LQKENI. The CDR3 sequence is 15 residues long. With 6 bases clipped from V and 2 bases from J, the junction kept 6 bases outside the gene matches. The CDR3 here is CASSRGTGGTYEQYF. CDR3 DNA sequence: TGTGCCAGCTCGAGAGGGACAGGGGGAACCTACGAGCAGTACTTC.

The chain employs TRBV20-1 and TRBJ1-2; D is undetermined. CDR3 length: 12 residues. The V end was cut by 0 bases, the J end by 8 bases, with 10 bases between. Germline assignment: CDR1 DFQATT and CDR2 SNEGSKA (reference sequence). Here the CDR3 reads CSARDGSTGYTF. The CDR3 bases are TGCAGTGCTAGAGACGGAAGTACGGGCTACACCTTC.

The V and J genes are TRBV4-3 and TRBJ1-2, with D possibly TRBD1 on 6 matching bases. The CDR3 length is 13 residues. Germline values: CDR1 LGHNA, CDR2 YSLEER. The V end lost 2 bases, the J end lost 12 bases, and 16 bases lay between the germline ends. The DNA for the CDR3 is TGCGCCAGCAGCCAACTGGGAACAGGGATCCACACCTTC. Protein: CASSQLGTGIHTF.